Sequencing of this T cell receptor (beta chain) was carried out in a study of blood T cell repertoires in COVID-19. CDR1 and CDR2 from the germline V gene are LGHNA and YNFKEQ. The CDR3 is 15 amino acids. The V end lost 4 bases, the J end lost 6 bases, and 19 bases lay between the germline ends. Original data processing: Estimation of nucleated cell counts relied on the amplification of reference gene primers. Measured with immunoSEQ multiplex PCR; TCRdb has only the in-frame clones, and not every one. V, J and clone size reflect that table, while D and trimming were determined from the DNA. The sample contains roughly 350,000 clones, approximately 81% of which appear only once.

The TCR originated in a young woman with acute or convalescent COVID-19. Sequencing used peripheral blood. The chain uses TRBV4-2 and TRBJ2-7, with D possibly TRBD2 on 6 matching bases. The CDR3: CASSLTEGTTTEQYF. CDR3 bases: TGTGCCAGCAGCCTCACGGAGGGAACTACTACCGAGCAGTACTTC.